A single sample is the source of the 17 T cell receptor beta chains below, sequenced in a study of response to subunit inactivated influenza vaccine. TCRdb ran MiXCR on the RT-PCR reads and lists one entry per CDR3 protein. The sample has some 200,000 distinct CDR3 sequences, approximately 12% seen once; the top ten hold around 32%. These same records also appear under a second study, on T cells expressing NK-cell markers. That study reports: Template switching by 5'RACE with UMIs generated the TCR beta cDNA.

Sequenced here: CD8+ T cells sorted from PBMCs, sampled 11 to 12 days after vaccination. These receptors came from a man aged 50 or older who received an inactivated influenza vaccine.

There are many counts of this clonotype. This CDR3 reads CASSLRGNYGYTF. The CDR3 DNA is TGTGCCAGCAGCCTGAGGGGGAACTATGGCTACACCTTC. The chain links TRBV12-3 or TRBV12-4 to TRBJ1-2; maybe TRBD1 (6 bases). The CDR3 contains 13 residues. V lost 6 bases and J 2 bases, leaving 10 bases between the germline ends.

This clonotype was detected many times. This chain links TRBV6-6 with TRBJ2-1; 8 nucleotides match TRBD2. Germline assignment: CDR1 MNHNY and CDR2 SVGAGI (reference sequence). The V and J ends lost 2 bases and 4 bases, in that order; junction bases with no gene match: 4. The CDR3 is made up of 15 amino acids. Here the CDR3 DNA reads TGTGCCAGCAGTTACGGGCGGGGGGCTTACAATGAGCAGTTCTTC. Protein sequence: CASSYGRGAYNEQFF.

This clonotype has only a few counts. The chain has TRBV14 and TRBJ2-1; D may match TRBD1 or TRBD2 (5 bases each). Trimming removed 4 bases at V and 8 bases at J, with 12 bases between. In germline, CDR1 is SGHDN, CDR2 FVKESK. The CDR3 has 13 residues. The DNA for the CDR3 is TGTGCCAGCAGCCCCGGGACCGGGGATGAGCAGTTCTTC. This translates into CASSPGTGDEQFF.

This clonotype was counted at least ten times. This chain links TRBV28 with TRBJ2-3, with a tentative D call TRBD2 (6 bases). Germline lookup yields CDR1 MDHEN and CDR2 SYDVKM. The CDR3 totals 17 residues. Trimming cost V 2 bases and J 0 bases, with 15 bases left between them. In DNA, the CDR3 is TGTGCCAGCAGTTTAGTGTCAGCGGGCCCTAGCACAGATACGCAGTATTTT. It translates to CASSLVSAGPSTDTQYF.

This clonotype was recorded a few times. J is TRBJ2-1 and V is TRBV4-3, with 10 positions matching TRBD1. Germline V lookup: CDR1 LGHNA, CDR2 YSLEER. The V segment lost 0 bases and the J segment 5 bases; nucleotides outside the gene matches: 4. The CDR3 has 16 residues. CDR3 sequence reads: CASSQDMGQGNNEQFF. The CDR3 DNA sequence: TGCGCCAGCAGCCAAGATATGGGACAGGGGAACAATGAGCAGTTCTTC.

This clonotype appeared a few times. The CDR3 DNA reads as TGCAGCGTTGTCGTGTGGCGGCTTACCTACGAGCAGTACTTC. Its translation is CSVVVWRLTYEQYF. The chain uses TRBV29-1 and TRBJ2-7; no firm D call. Germline loops: CDR1 SQVTM, CDR2 ANQGSEA. CDR3 length: 14 amino acids. Trimming removed 4 bases at V and 2 bases at J, with 15 bases between.

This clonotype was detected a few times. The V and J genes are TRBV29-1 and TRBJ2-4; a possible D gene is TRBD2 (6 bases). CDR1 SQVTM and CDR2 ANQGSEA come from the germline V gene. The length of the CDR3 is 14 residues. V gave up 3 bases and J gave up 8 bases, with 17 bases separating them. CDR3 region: CSVEFRELRDIQYF. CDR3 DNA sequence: TGCAGCGTTGAGTTCCGGGAGCTTCGGGACATTCAGTACTTC.

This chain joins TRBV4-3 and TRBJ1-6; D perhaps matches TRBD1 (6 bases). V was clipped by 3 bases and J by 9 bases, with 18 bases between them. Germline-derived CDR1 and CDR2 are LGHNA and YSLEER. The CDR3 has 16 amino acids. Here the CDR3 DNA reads TGCGCCAGCAGCCAGGAAACAGGGCTGGGGGCTTCACCCCTCCACTTT. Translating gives CASSQETGLGASPLHF.

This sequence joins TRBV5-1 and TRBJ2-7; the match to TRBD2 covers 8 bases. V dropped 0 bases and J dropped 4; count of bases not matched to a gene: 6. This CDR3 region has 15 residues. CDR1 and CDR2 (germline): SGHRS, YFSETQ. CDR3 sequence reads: CASSLADSGVYEQYF. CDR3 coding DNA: TGCGCCAGCAGCTTGGCCGATAGCGGGGTTTACGAGCAGTACTTC.

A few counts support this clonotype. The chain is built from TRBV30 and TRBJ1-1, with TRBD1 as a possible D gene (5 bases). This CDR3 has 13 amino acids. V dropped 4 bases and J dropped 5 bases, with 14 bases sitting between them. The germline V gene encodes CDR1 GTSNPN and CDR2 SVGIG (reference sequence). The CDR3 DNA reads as TGTGCCTGGACCGGGGGTGGGGGAACTGAAGCTTTCTTT. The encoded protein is CAWTGGGGTEAFF.

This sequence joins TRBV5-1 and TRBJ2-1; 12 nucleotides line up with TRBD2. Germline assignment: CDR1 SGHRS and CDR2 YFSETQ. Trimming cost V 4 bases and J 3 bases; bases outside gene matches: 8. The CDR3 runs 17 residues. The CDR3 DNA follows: TGCGCCAGCAGCCCGACTAGCGGGGGAGCGGGCTACAATGAGCAGTTCTTC. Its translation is CASSPTSGGAGYNEQFF.

The CDR3 protein is CASSLGQSSYGYTF. In nucleotides, the CDR3 is TGTGCCAGCAGTTTGGGACAGTCCTCCTATGGCTACACCTTC. The chain uses TRBV12-3 or TRBV12-4 and TRBJ1-2; 7 bases fit TRBD1. This CDR3 comprises 14 residues. V shed 3 bases, J shed 4 bases, and the junction held 5 bases outside the gene matches.

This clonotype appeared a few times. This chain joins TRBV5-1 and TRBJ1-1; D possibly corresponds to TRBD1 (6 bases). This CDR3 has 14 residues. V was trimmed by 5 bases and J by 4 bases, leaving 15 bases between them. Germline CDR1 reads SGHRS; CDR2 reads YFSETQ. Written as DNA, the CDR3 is TGCGCCAGCAGAGGGGGGCCAGGTTCCACTGAAGCTTTCTTT. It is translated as CASRGGPGSTEAFF.

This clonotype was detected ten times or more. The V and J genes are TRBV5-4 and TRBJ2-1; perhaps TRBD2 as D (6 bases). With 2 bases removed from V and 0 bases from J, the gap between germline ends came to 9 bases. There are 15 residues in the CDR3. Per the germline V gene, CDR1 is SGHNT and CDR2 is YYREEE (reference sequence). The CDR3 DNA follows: TGTGCCAGCAGCTTTGGGACTTCCTCCTACAATGAGCAGTTCTTC. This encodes CASSFGTSSYNEQFF.

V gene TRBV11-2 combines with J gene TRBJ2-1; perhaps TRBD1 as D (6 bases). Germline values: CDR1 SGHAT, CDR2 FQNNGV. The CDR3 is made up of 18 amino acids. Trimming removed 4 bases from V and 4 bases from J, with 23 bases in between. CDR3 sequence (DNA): TGTGCCAGCAGCTCAGACTCTAAACAGGGAAGAGTTTACAATGAGCAGTTCTTC. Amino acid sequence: CASSSDSKQGRVYNEQFF.

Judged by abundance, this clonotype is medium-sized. The CDR3 loop is CASSLGWGTGELFF. The CDR3 DNA reads as TGTGCCAGCAGCTTAGGGTGGGGCACCGGGGAGCTGTTTTTT. The chain joins TRBV7-2 to TRBJ2-2; D not certain. There are 14 residues in the CDR3. Trimming removed 1 base from V and 4 bases from J, with 7 bases in between. CDR1 and CDR2 (germline): SGHTA, FQGNSA.

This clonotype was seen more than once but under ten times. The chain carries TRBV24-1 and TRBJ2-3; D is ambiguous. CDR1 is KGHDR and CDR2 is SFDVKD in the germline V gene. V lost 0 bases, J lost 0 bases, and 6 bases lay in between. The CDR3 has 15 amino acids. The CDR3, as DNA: TGTGCCACCAGTGATTTGACCGATAGCACAGATACGCAGTATTTT. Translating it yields CATSDLTDSTDTQYF.